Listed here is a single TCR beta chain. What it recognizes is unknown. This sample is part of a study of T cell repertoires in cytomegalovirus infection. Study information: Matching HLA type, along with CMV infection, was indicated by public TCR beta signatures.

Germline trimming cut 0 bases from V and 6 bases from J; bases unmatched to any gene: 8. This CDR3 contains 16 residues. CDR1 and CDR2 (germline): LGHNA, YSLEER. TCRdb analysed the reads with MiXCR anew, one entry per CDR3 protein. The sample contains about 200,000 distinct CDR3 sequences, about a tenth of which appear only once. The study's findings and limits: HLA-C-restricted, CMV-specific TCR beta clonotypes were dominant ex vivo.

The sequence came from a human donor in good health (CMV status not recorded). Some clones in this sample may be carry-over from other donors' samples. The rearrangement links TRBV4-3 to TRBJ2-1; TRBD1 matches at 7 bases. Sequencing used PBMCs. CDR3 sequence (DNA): TGCGCCAGCAGCCAAGATTTACAGGGGATGCGCAATGAGCAGTTCTTC. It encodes CASSQDLQGMRNEQFF.